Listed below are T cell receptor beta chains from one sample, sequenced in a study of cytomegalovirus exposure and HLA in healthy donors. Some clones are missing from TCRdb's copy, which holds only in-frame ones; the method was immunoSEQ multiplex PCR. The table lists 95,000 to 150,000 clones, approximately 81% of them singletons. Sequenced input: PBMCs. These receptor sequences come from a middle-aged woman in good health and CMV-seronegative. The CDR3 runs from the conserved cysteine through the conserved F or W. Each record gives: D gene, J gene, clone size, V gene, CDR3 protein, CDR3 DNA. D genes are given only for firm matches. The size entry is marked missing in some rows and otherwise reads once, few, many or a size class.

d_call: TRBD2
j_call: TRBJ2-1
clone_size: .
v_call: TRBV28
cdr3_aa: CASSPLAGAVYNEQFF
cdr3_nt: TGTGCCAGCAGTCCTCTAGCGGGAGCGGTCTACAATGAGCAGTTCTTC

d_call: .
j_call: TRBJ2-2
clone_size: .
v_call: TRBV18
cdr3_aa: CASSPKTDTGELFF
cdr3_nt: TGTGCCAGCTCACCCAAGACAGACACCGGGGAGCTGTTTTTT

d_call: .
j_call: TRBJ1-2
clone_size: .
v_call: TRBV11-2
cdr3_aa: CASRRGGNHGYTF
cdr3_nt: TGTGCCAGCAGAAGGGGGGGGAACCATGGCTACACCTTC

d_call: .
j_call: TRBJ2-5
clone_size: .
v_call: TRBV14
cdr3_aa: CASIGPDRIYRRETQYF
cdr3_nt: TGTGCCAGCATCGGACCGGACAGAATATACAGACGAGAGACCCAGTACTTC

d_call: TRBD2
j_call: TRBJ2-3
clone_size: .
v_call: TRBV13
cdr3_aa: CASIYAGGLAGGASDTQYF
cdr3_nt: TGTGCCAGCATCTACGCGGGCGGACTAGCGGGGGGTGCGTCAGATACGCAGTATTTT

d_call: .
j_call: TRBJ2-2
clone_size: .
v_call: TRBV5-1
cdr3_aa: CASSVSGGNTGELFF
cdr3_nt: TGCGCCAGCAGCGTCAGTGGCGGGAACACCGGGGAGCTGTTTTTT

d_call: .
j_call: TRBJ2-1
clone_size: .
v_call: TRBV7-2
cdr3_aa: CASSLEDNSYNEQFF
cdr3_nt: TGTGCCAGCAGCTTAGAGGACAACTCCTACAATGAGCAGTTCTTC

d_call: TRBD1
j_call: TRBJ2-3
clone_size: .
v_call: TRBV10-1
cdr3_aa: CASSRDRGADTQYF
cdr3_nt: TGCGCCAGCAGCCGGGACAGGGGGGCAGATACGCAGTATTTT

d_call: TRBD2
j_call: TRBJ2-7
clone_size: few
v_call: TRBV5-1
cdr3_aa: CASSLRSSGDQQYF
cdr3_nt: TGCGCCAGCAGCTTGAGGTCTAGCGGGGACCAGCAGTACTTC

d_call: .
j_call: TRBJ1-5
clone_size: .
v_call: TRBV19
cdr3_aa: CASSIDGRGNQPQHF
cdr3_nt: TGTGCCAGTAGTATAGACGGTAGAGGCAATCAGCCCCAGCATTTT

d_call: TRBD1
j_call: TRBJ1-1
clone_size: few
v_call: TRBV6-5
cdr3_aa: CASSPGTGGTEAFF
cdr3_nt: TGTGCCAGCAGCCCGGGGACAGGGGGCACTGAAGCTTTCTTT

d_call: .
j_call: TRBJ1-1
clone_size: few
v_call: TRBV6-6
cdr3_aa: CASSSEPGFEAFF
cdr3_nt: TGTGCCAGCAGTTCGGAGCCGGGTTTTGAAGCTTTCTTT

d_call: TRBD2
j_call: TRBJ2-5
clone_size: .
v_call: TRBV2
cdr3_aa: CASRGLAGGPSGETQYF
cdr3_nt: TGTGCCAGCAGGGGACTAGCGGGGGGGCCGTCGGGGGAGACCCAGTACTTC

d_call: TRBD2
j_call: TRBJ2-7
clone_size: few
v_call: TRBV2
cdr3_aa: CASSDPRGPSGDSYEQYF
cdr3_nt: TGTGCCAGCAGTGATCCTCGCGGCCCTAGCGGGGACTCCTACGAGCAGTACTTC

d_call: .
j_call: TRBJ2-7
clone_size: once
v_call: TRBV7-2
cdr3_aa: CASSLVGVRGYEQYF
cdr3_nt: TGTGCCAGCAGCTTAGTAGGGGTCAGGGGCTACGAGCAGTACTTC

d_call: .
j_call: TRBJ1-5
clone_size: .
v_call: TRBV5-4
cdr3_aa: CASSLQGRDQPQHF
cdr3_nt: TGTGCCAGCAGCTTGCAGGGTAGGGATCAGCCCCAGCATTTT

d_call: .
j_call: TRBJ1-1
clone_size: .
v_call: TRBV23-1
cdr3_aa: CASSPTWGGITEAFF
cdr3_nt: TGCGCCAGCAGCCCCACGTGGGGGGGCATCACTGAAGCTTTCTTT

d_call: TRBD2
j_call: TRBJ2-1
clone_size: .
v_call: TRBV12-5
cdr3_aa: CASGSFHLAGGPNEQFF
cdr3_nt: TGTGCTAGTGGTTCCTTCCACCTAGCGGGGGGACCTAATGAGCAGTTCTTC

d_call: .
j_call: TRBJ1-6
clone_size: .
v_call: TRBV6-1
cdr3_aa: CASISGGSGSPLHF
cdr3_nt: TGTGCCAGCATTTCCGGGGGATCAGGGTCACCCCTCCACTTT

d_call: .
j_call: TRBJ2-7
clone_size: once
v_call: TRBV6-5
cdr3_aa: CASSYSKNWAQQYF
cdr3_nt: TGTGCCAGCAGTTACTCGAAGAACTGGGCCCAGCAGTACTTC

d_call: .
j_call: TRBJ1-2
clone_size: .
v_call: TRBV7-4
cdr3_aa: CASSAGQSNYGYTF
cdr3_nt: TGTGCCAGCAGCGCCGGACAGTCAAACTATGGCTACACCTTC

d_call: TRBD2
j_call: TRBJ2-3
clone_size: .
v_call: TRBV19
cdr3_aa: CASSAGLAGRSTDTQYF
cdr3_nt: TGTGCCAGTAGTGCGGGACTAGCGGGGCGTAGCACAGATACGCAGTATTTT

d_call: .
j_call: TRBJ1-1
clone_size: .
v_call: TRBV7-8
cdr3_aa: CASSTQTKNTEAFF
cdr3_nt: TGTGCCAGCAGCACCCAGACAAAGAACACTGAAGCTTTCTTT

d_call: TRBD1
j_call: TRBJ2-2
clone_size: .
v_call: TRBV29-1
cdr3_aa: CSVIDRGPGTGELFF
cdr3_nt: TGCAGCGTGATTGACAGGGGGCCGGGCACCGGGGAGCTGTTTTTT

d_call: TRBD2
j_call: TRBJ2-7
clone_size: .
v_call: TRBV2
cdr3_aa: CASRAGLAAVYEQYF
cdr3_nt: TGTGCCAGCAGGGCGGGACTAGCGGCCGTTTACGAGCAGTACTTC

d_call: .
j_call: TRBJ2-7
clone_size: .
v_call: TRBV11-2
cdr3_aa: CASSFPQTAYEQYF
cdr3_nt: TGTGCCAGCAGCTTCCCCCAGACAGCCTACGAGCAGTACTTC

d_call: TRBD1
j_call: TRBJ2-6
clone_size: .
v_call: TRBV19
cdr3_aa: CASSGQGARGANVLTF
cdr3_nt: TGTGCCAGTAGCGGACAGGGGGCGCGGGGGGCCAACGTCCTGACTTTC

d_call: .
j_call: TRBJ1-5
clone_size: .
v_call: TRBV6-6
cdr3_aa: CARPGHRDYSNQPQHF
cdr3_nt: TGTGCCAGGCCGGGACACCGAGATTATAGCAATCAGCCCCAGCATTTT

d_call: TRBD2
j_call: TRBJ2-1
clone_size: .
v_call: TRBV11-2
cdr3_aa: CASSLVTGGPSEQFF
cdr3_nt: TGTGCCAGCAGCTTAGTAACGGGGGGGCCCTCTGAGCAGTTCTTC

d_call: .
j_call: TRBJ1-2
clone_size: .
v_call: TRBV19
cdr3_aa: CASRGGLLMNYGYTF
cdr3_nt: TGTGCCAGTCGGGGGGGACTCCTTATGAACTATGGCTACACCTTC

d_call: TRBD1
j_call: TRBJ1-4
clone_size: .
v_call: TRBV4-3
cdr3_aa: CASSPGQGSNEKLFF
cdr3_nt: TGCGCCAGCAGCCCCGGACAGGGGAGTAATGAAAAACTGTTTTTT

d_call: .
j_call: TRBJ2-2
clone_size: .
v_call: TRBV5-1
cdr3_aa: CASSLSWRSGELFF
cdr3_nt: TGCGCCAGCAGCTTGTCCTGGAGAAGCGGGGAGCTGTTTTTT

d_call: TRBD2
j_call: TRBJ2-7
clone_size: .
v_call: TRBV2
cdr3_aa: CASSVPGLAMNEQYF
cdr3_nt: TGTGCCAGCAGTGTACCGGGACTAGCGATGAACGAGCAGTACTTC

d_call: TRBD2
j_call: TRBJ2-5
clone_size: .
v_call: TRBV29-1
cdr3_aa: CSVAGLASQTQYF
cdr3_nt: TGCAGCGTGGCGGGACTAGCGTCTCAGACCCAGTACTTC

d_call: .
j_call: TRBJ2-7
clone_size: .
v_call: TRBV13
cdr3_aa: CASSLAPGHGIYEQYF
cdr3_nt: TGTGCCAGCAGCTTAGCGCCCGGACATGGAATCTACGAGCAGTACTTC

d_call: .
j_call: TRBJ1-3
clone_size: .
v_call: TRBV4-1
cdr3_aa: CASSQTGPGNTIYF
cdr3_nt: TGCGCCAGCAGCCAAACAGGGCCCGGAAACACCATATATTTT

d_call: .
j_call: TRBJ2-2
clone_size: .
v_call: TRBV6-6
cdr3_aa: CASRRRPAGELFF
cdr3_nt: TGTGCCAGCAGGCGTCGTCCCGCCGGGGAGCTGTTTTTT

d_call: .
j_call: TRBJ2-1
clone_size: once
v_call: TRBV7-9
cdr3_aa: CASSFSVRGLNEQFF
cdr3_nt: .

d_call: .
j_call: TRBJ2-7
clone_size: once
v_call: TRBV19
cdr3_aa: CASSIGQASYEQYF
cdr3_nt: TGTGCCAGTAGTATAGGACAGGCCTCCTACGAGCAGTACTTC

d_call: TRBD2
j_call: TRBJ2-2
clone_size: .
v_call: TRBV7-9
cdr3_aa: CASSKRPLAGGTTGELFF
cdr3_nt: TGTGCCAGCAGCAAGAGGCCCCTAGCGGGAGGGACCACCGGGGAGCTGTTTTTT

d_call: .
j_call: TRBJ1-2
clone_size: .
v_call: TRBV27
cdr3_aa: CASRGIGQLSGYTF
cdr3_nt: TGTGCCAGCCGCGGTATAGGACAGCTCAGTGGCTACACCTTC

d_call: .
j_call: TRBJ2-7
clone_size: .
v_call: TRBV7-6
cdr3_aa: CASSLGRAYEQYF
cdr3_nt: TGTGCCAGCAGCTTAGGCAGGGCCTACGAGCAGTACTTC

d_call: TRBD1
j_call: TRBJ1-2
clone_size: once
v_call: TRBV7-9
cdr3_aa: CASSFQDRSNYGYTF
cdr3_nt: TGTGCCAGCAGCTTCCAGGACAGGAGTAACTATGGCTACACCTTC

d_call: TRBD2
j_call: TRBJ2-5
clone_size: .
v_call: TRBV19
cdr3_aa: CASSTTWTSGETQYF
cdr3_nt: TGTGCCAGTAGTACAACCTGGACTAGCGGCGAGACCCAGTACTTC

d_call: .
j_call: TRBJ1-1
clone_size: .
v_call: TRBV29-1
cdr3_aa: CSVVPGNTEAFF
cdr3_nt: TGCAGCGTTGTGCCGGGGAACACTGAAGCTTTCTTT

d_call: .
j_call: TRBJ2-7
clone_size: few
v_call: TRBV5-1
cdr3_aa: CASRSLGTSSYEQYF
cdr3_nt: TGCGCCAGCAGGTCCCTCGGGACTTCCTCCTACGAGCAGTACTTC

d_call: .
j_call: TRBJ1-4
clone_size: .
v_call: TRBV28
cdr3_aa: CASSNQGQEMKKLFF
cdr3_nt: TGTGCCAGCAGTAATCAGGGGCAGGAAATGAAAAAACTGTTTTTT

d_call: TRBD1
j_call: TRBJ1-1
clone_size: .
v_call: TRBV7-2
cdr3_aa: CASSLGGTGSAMAFF
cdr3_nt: TGTGCCAGCAGCCTCGGGGGGACAGGGAGCGCTATGGCTTTCTTT

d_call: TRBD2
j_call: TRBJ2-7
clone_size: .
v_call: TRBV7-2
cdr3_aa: CASSNGPGLAYYEQYF
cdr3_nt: TGTGCCAGCAGCAATGGCCCGGGACTAGCGTACTACGAGCAGTACTTC

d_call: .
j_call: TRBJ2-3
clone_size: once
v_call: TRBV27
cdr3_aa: CASRTDGSESGFDF
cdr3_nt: TGTGCCAGCAGAACCGACGGTTCGGAGAGCGGGTTTGATTTT

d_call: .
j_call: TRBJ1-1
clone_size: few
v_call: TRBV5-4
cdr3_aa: CATVGNTEAFF
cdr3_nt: TGTGCCACGGTTGGGAACACTGAAGCTTTCTTT

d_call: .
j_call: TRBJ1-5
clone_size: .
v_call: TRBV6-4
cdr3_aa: CASSKTLSQPQHF
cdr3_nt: TGTGCCAGCAGTAAGACACTCTCCCAGCCCCAGCATTTT